What follows are 10 T cell receptor beta chains derived from one specimen sequenced in a study of CD49a tissue-resident CD8 T cells in human skin. Sequencing used immunoSEQ multiplex PCR; TCRdb keeps in-frame clones, though not all of them. The sample holds 900 to 1,000 clones, about two thirds seen once. Specimen: CLA- CD8+ effector memory T cells sorted from blood. The receptor source for this set is a human donor in good health.

This clone showed up just a few times. V usage is TRBV23-1 and J usage is TRBJ1-5; D gene uncertain. TRBV23-1 qualifies as an ORF whose function is uncertain. This CDR3 is built from 15 residues. Trimming removed 9 bases from V and 3 bases from J, with 18 bases in between. Written as DNA, the CDR3 is TGCGCCAGTAAGGTGACCGACACACACAATCAGCCCCAGCATTTT. Its translation is CASKVTDTHNQPQHF.

This chain uses TRBV7-9 with TRBJ2-7; TRBD2 agrees at 13 bases. The V gene end was trimmed by 5 bases and the J gene end by 2 bases; junction bases not matched to a gene: 6. The CDR3 has 16 residues. CDR1 SEHNR and CDR2 FQNEAQ come from the germline V gene (reference sequence). The CDR3 reads CASSPGTSGITYEQYF. CDR3 DNA sequence: TGTGCCAGCAGCCCCGGGACTAGCGGGATAACCTACGAGCAGTACTTC.

This chain uses TRBV4-1 with TRBJ2-3; TRBD1 is a possible D gene (5 bases). CDR1 MGHRA and CDR2 YSYEKL come from the germline V gene. Trimming left V 0 bases short and J 5 bases short, with 12 bases between. The CDR3 is 15 residues long. This CDR3 is CASSQDPGSEDTQYF. CDR3 in DNA: TGCGCCAGCAGCCAAGATCCAGGGTCAGAAGATACGCAGTATTTT.

The J gene is TRBJ1-1, the V gene TRBV29-1; no reliable D call. V was pared by 6 bases and J by 7 bases, with 15 bases between. The CDR3 is 12 residues long. CDR1 is SQVTM, CDR2 ANQGSEA, per germline. CDR3 bases: TGCAGCGTATCTGCGTCCGGGAGTGAAGCTTTCTTT. Translating gives CSVSASGSEAFF.

Only a few counts were recorded for this clone. V gene TRBV9 combines with J gene TRBJ2-7; the match to TRBD2 covers 14 bases. The junction had 6 bases not matched to a gene; V was cut back by 3 bases and J by 1 base. CDR1 SGDLS and CDR2 YYNGEE come from the germline V gene. The CDR3 extends over 17 amino acids. The CDR3 protein is CASSEGTSGSRSYEQYF. Written as DNA, the CDR3 is TGTGCCAGCAGCGAAGGGACTAGCGGGAGTCGTTCCTACGAGCAGTACTTC. The complete variable domain, with remaining parts taken from reference TRBV9 and TRBJ2-7, reads DSGVTQTPKHLITATGQRVTLRCSPRSGDLSVYWYQQSLDQGLQFLIQYYNGEERAKGNILERFSAQQFPDLHSELNLSSLELGDSALYFCASSEGTSGSRSYEQYFGPGTRLTVT.

This clone came up once. This sequence joins TRBV4-1 and TRBJ2-5; 11 bases map to TRBD2. The germline CDR1 and CDR2 sequences are MGHRA and YSYEKL. The V segment lost 4 bases and the J segment 5 bases; nucleotides outside the gene matches: 12. CDR3 size: 17 residues. CDR3: CASSRRGTSGPEETQYF. In DNA, the CDR3 is TGCGCCAGCAGCCGCCGGGGGACTAGCGGTCCTGAGGAGACCCAGTACTTC.

This clone was seen a single time. CDR3 loop: CASSLWTASSGANVLTF. CDR3 nucleotides: TGTGCCAGCAGTTTATGGACAGCCAGCTCTGGGGCCAACGTCCTGACTTTC. V is TRBV28 and J is TRBJ2-6; D perhaps matches TRBD1 (5 bases). The CDR3 has 17 amino acids. The V end lost 0 bases, the J end lost 0 bases, and 9 bases lay between the germline ends. From germline, CDR1 is MDHEN and CDR2 SYDVKM.

In this sample, this clone turned up a few times. The chain is built from TRBV10-3 and TRBJ2-1, with D tentatively TRBD2 (5 bases). The V end was cut by 8 bases, the J end by 7 bases, with 9 bases between. The CDR3 extends over 11 amino acids. CDR1 and CDR2 (germline): ENHRY, SYGVKD. CDR3 coding DNA: TGTGCCATCTCCAGCGGAAATGAGCAGTTCTTC. Translation gives CAISSGNEQFF.

The gene calls are TRBV28 and TRBJ1-4; 10 positions agree with TRBD1. Germline values: CDR1 MDHEN, CDR2 SYDVKM. The V gene end was trimmed by 6 bases and the J gene end by 7 bases; junction bases not matched to a gene: 11. This CDR3 spans 16 amino acids. The CDR3 reads CASSPGQGGSGEKLFF. CDR3 sequence (DNA): TGTGCCAGCAGCCCCGGACAGGGGGGTTCCGGTGAAAAACTGTTTTTT.

The CDR3 sequence: CASSYSMANEQFF. CDR3 sequence (DNA): TGTGCCAGCAGTTACTCGATGGCCAATGAGCAGTTCTTC. The rearrangement uses TRBV6-5 and TRBJ2-1; D ambiguous. V gave up 0 bases and J gave up 6 bases, with 6 bases separating them. The CDR3 is made up of 13 amino acids. Germline-derived CDR1 and CDR2 are MNHEY and SVGAGI.